Presented here are 26 T cell receptor beta chains from one specimen sequenced in a study of beta chain features in type 1 diabetes. Points from the study as a whole: Moderate yet significant TCRB CDR3 shortening was seen in Type 1 diabetes patients in all four CD4+ subsets.

The isolated RNA, all of it, was reverse transcribed, so expressed TCRB transcripts were what got sequenced. Measured with immunoSEQ multiplex PCR; TCRdb has only the in-frame clones, and not every one. The sample yields approximately 170,000 clones, roughly 63% seen once. Antigens for these TCRs are unknown. The source material was naive CD4+ T cells from blood. Every receptor here comes from a man aged 25 to 40 with type 1 diabetes.

The chain couples TRBV7-2 to TRBJ1-2; D is undetermined. V shed 6 bases and J shed 3 bases, with 11 bases lying between them. The CDR3 is 13 amino acids. CDR1 and CDR2 from the germline V gene are SGHTA and FQGNSA. CDR3 nucleotide sequence: TGTGCCAGCAGTCCTAACGGAGACTATGGCTACACCTTC. This gives the protein CASSPNGDYGYTF.

The chain employs TRBV6-5 and TRBJ2-3; no firm D call. Germline V CDR1 and CDR2: MNHEY, SVGAGI. Trimming took off 7 bases at V and 1 base at J, with 12 bases between the two ends. This CDR3 has 14 residues. The CDR3 region has the DNA TGTGCCAGCACTCTAAACCGGGGCACAGATACGCAGTATTTT. It encodes CASTLNRGTDTQYF.

V usage is TRBV28 and J usage is TRBJ2-1; 8 bases are a match to TRBD2. J was trimmed by 4 bases and V by 3 bases; bases with no gene match: 8. Per the germline V gene, CDR1 is MDHEN and CDR2 is SYDVKM. This CDR3 is 16 amino acids long. CDR3 DNA sequence: TGTGCCAGCAGTTTGCCCGGGGGGGCCGGGTACAATGAGCAGTTCTTC. Amino acid sequence: CASSLPGGAGYNEQFF.

The chain uses TRBV4-3 and TRBJ2-7; TRBD2 matches 7 bases. V was clipped by 3 bases and J by 4 bases; unmatched bases: 15. This CDR3 is 17 amino acids long. CDR1 and CDR2 (germline): LGHNA, YSLEER. CDR3 DNA: TGCGCCAGCAGCCAGACCGTCGGGGAGGGCGCATGGTACGAGCAGTACTTC. Its protein is CASSQTVGEGAWYEQYF.

The table lists this clone with a few counts. This chain uses TRBV25-1 with TRBJ2-6; tentatively, D is TRBD1 (5 bases). CDR3 length: 16 amino acids. Germline V lookup: CDR1 MGHDK, CDR2 SYGVNS. Between the trimmed V and J ends, which lost 4 bases and 1 base, there was a span of 11 bases. The CDR3 spells CASSATPGSGANVLTF. CDR3 DNA: TGTGCCAGCAGTGCGACTCCAGGGTCTGGGGCCAACGTCCTGACTTTC. The full variable domain, rest sourced from reference TRBV25-1 and TRBJ2-6, is EADIYQTPRYLVIGTGKKITLECSQTMGHDKMYWYQQDPGMELHLIHYSYGVNSTEKGDLSSESTVSRIRTEHFPLTLESARPSHTSQYLCASSATPGSGANVLTFGAGSRLTVL.

The count of this clone is one. V is TRBV6-5 and J is TRBJ1-3, with 7 bases that match TRBD1. The CDR3 loop spans 15 amino acids. The germline gives CDR1 MNHEY, CDR2 SVGAGI. The V and J ends lost 3 bases and 8 bases, in that order; junction bases with no gene match: 10. CDR3 loop: CASSYQQGTGDTIYF. The CDR3 DNA follows: TGTGCCAGCAGTTATCAACAGGGGACGGGCGACACCATATATTTT.

This clone came up once. The V call is TRBV7-8, the J call TRBJ1-6, with D unclear. V lost 0 bases and J 0 bases, leaving 6 bases between the germline ends. The germline V gene encodes CDR1 SGHVS and CDR2 FQNEAQ. The CDR3 contains 16 residues. The DNA of the CDR3 is TGTGCCAGCAGCTTAGCAAAGAGCTCCTATAATTCACCCCTCCACTTT. Residues: CASSLAKSSYNSPLHF.

J is TRBJ1-1 and V is TRBV4-3, with 7 bases matching TRBD1. Trimming at V came to 3 bases and at J to 4 bases, leaving 5 bases not matched to a gene. The germline V gene has CDR1 LGHNA and CDR2 YSLEER. The CDR3 loop spans 14 amino acids. As DNA, the CDR3 is TGCGCCAGCAGCCAGATGGGACAGACCACTGAAGCTTTCTTT. Translation gives CASSQMGQTTEAFF.

The V call is TRBV29-1, the J call TRBJ2-3; tentative D call: TRBD2 (7 bases). Trimming removed 8 bases from V and 5 bases from J, with 20 bases in between. The germline V gene has CDR1 SQVTM and CDR2 ANQGSEA. The CDR3 spans 14 residues. In DNA, the CDR3 is TGCAGCACCCGTCTAGGGGGGGCGGTAGATACGCAGTATTTT. This translates into CSTRLGGAVDTQYF.

The genes are TRBV30 and TRBJ2-5; no clear D. CDR1 GTSNPN and CDR2 SVGIG come from the germline V gene (reference sequence). Between the trimmed V and J ends, which lost 2 bases and 5 bases, there was a span of 6 bases. This CDR3 region has 11 residues. Here the CDR3 DNA reads TGTGCCTGGAGTCTGGAGGAGACCCAGTACTTC. Protein: CAWSLEETQYF.

In this sample, this clone turned up a few times. The chain uses TRBV28 and TRBJ2-3; no definite D call. The V end was cut by 8 bases, the J end by 2 bases, with 8 bases between. Germline CDR1 reads MDHEN; CDR2 reads SYDVKM. The CDR3 spans 12 residues. The CDR3 DNA is TGTGCCAGCTCCCTCCTCACAGATACGCAGTATTTT. Encoded protein: CASSLLTDTQYF. Filled out from reference TRBV28 and TRBJ2-3, the complete variable domain reads DVKVTQSSRYLVKRTGEKVFLECVQDMDHENMFWYRQDPGLGLRLIYFSYDVKMKEKGDIPEGYSVSREKKERFSLILESASTNQTSMYLCASSLLTDTQYFGPGTRLTVL.

V is TRBV5-1 and J is TRBJ2-1; the match to TRBD1 covers 7 bases. The CDR3 extends over 17 amino acids. Looked up from germline, CDR1 is SGHRS and CDR2 is YFSETQ. V was pared by 0 bases and J by 8 bases, with 14 bases of the junction left unmatched. CDR3 residues: CASSLEVISSQGHEQFF. The DNA of the CDR3 is TGCGCCAGCAGCTTGGAGGTTATTTCATCACAGGGGCATGAGCAGTTCTTC.

The chain employs TRBV7-2 and TRBJ2-7; possibly TRBD1 or TRBD2 for D (5 bases each). The V gene's germline CDR1 is SGHTA and CDR2 FQGNSA. This CDR3 has 17 residues. The germline V and J ends were trimmed by 3 bases and 1 base, with 19 bases remaining between them. In nucleotides, the CDR3 is TGTGCCAGCAGCTTGTCCCTCCGAGGGGTTTTTTCCTACGAGCAGTACTTC. This sequence encodes CASSLSLRGVFSYEQYF.

The chain links TRBV28 to TRBJ2-1, with D unclear. V lost 3 bases and J 3 bases, leaving 6 bases between the germline ends. This CDR3 is built from 13 residues. From germline, CDR1 is MDHEN and CDR2 SYDVKM. The CDR3 here is CASSLGSYNEQFF. CDR3 coding DNA: TGTGCCAGCAGTTTGGGCAGCTACAATGAGCAGTTCTTC.

The chain employs TRBV9 and TRBJ2-1; D possibly corresponds to TRBD1 (6 bases). Germline values: CDR1 SGDLS, CDR2 YYNGEE. This CDR3 comprises 13 residues. Trimming stripped 6 bases from V and 7 bases from J, with 14 bases between. The CDR3 DNA sequence: TGTGCCAGCACGCGTGGGGGCCTGAATGAGCAGTTCTTC. It specifies CASTRGGLNEQFF.

The CDR3 here is CASAPGTGGGIDTQYF. The CDR3 coding sequence is TGTGCTAGTGCCCCGGGGACCGGAGGGGGCATCGATACGCAGTATTTT. V and J are TRBV12-5 and TRBJ2-3, with D possibly being TRBD1 (7 bases). Germline CDR1 and CDR2: LGHNT and FRNRAP. With 7 bases removed from V and 6 bases from J, the gap between germline ends came to 23 bases. CDR3 size: 16 residues.

This clone has more than one count but fewer than ten. The V call is TRBV21-1, the J call TRBJ1-5. TRBV21-1 is tagged as a pseudogene. This CDR3 spans 16 amino acids. The CDR3 bases are TGTGCCAGCAGCAAAGCGGGAGGGGTAAGCAATCAGCCCCAGCATTTT. This encodes CASSKAGGVSNQPQHF.

The chain joins TRBV7-2 to TRBJ2-4; the D gene is possibly TRBD1 (6 bases). With 5 bases removed from V and 8 bases from J, the gap between germline ends came to 16 bases. CDR3 length: 14 residues. Germline V gene data show CDR1 as SGHTA and CDR2 as FQGNSA. The CDR3 spells CASSLLRWGHIQYF. The CDR3 DNA reads as TGTGCCAGCAGCCTGCTCCGATGGGGGCACATTCAGTACTTC.

V gene TRBV29-1 combines with J gene TRBJ2-5; D is unresolved. There are 13 residues in the CDR3. Trimming left V 3 bases short and J 1 base short, with 9 bases between. Germline V gives CDR1 SQVTM, CDR2 ANQGSEA. CDR3 region: CSVDKRSQETQYF. CDR3 DNA: TGCAGCGTTGACAAGAGGTCCCAAGAGACCCAGTACTTC.

The chain joins TRBV30 to TRBJ1-5; TRBD1 might be the D (5 bases). V lost 0 bases to trimming and J lost 7 bases, with 10 bases between them. The germline V gene encodes CDR1 GTSNPN and CDR2 SVGIG (reference sequence). CDR3 length: 13 amino acids. DNA of the CDR3: TGTGCCTGGAGTGTACTGCCAGGGCAGCCCCAGCATTTT. Translating gives CAWSVLPGQPQHF.

A note on this clone: Other nucleotide sequences from this sample produce the same CDR3. The chain employs TRBV29-1 and TRBJ2-1; D is perhaps TRBD1 or TRBD2 (5 bases each). V shed 7 bases and J shed 3 bases, with 7 bases lying between them. CDR3 length equals 11 residues. CDR1 and CDR2 (germline): SQVTM, ANQGSEA. In nucleotides, the CDR3 is TGCAGCGGGGACCGCTACAATGAGCAGTTCTTC. Translated, it gives CSGDRYNEQFF.

The chain has TRBV19 and TRBJ2-4; TRBD2 might be the D (5 bases). V lost 3 bases to trimming and J lost 0 bases, with 12 bases between them. This CDR3 is 16 amino acids long. The germline CDR1 and CDR2 sequences are LNHDA and SQIVND (reference sequence). In DNA form, the CDR3 reads TGTGCCAGTAGTATGGAACAGAGGGAAGCCAAAAACATTCAGTACTTC. Protein sequence: CASSMEQREAKNIQYF.

J is TRBJ1-2 and V is TRBV2; D may be TRBD1 (5 bases). V was clipped by 8 bases and J by 8 bases, with 15 bases between them. This CDR3 comprises 12 residues. CDR1 and CDR2 from the germline V gene are SNHLY and FYNNEI. This CDR3 reads CASQTGREGYTF. The CDR3 DNA sequence: TGTGCCAGCCAAACGGGGCGTGAAGGCTACACCTTC.

CDR3 in DNA: TGTGCCAGCATTCTCACTTCACCCCTCCACTTT. Residues: CASILTSPLHF. The V call is TRBV2, the J call TRBJ1-6; D remains ambiguous. Trimming stripped 7 bases from V and 9 bases from J, with 7 bases between. Looked up from germline, CDR1 is SNHLY and CDR2 is FYNNEI. The CDR3 contains 11 residues. The full variable domain, rest sourced from reference TRBV2 and TRBJ1-6, is EPEVTQTPSHQVTQMGQEVILRCVPISNHLYFYWYRQILGQKVEFLVSFYNNEISEKSEIFDDQFSVERPDGSNFTLKIRSTKLEDSAMYFCASILTSPLHFGNGTRLTVT.

The V and J genes are TRBV11-2 and TRBJ2-3; 9 bases fit TRBD2. Trimming took 5 bases from V and 2 from J; bases not matched to a gene: 11. Germline assignment: CDR1 SGHAT and CDR2 FQNNGV. The CDR3 consists of 17 residues. The CDR3 is CASSPRVAGAYTDTQYF. The CDR3 nucleotides read TGTGCCAGCAGCCCCCGGGTAGCGGGAGCCTACACAGATACGCAGTATTTT.

This clone has only a few counts. The chain recombines TRBV28 with TRBJ2-1, with a possible D match to TRBD1 (5 bases). The CDR3 consists of 15 residues. CDR1 and CDR2 from the germline V gene are MDHEN and SYDVKM. Trimming took off 3 bases at V and 0 bases at J, with 9 bases between the two ends. CDR3 nucleotide sequence: TGTGCCAGCAGTTTCGACAGATTCTCCTACAATGAGCAGTTCTTC. Its protein product is CASSFDRFSYNEQFF. Using reference TRBV28 and TRBJ2-1 for the parts outside the CDR3, the full variable domain is DVKVTQSSRYLVKRTGEKVFLECVQDMDHENMFWYRQDPGLGLRLIYFSYDVKMKEKGDIPEGYSVSREKKERFSLILESASTNQTSMYLCASSFDRFSYNEQFFGPGTRLTVL.